This TCR beta chain derives from a study of blood T cell repertoires in COVID-19. Background on the study: Sources were T cells, B-cell-depleted T cells, or PBMCs; the material itself was cDNA or gDNA.

Original methodology: Estimation of nucleated cell counts was performed using reference gene primer amplification. Measured with immunoSEQ multiplex PCR; TCRdb has only the in-frame clones, and not every one. From that table come the V and J calls and clone size; the DNA was used to work out D and trimming. The sample lists a few hundred thousand clones, around 85% occurring once. Between the trimmed V and J ends, which lost 3 bases and 3 bases, there was a span of 12 bases. CDR3 length equals 15 residues. Germline V gene sequence: CDR1 SGHAT, CDR2 FQNNGV. The Seattle patients joined while their infection was active and were tracked longitudinally afterward.

This sequence joins TRBV11-2 and TRBJ1-5, with D possibly TRBD1 on 6 matching bases. This clonotype originated in a human donor with COVID-19, enrolled during active disease. The donor label of this sample is uncertain. Source material: peripheral blood. The CDR3: CASSFDQGLNQPQHF. The DNA of the CDR3 is TGTGCCAGCAGCTTTGATCAGGGGCTCAATCAGCCCCAGCATTTT.